A selection of T cell receptor beta chains follows, all from one sample in a study of T cell responses to AZD1222 COVID-19 vaccine. TCRdb keeps only in-frame clones here, not all; method: immunoSEQ multiplex PCR. Of approximately 130,000 clones listed, approximately 90% are singletons. Source: peripheral blood, taken on day 0 of AZD1222 vaccination. The origin of the receptors is an adult in good health. The CDR3 runs from the conserved cysteine through the conserved F or W. Fields, in order: V gene, J gene, clone size, D gene, CDR3 protein, CDR3 DNA. The D gene is left open where the match is weak. Not every row has a clone size; where given, it reads once, few, many or a size class.

>TRBV14|TRBJ1-2|once|TRBD1
CASSQVGPRGVYGYTF
TGTGCCAGCAGCCAAGTTGGGCCCAGGGGGGTCTATGGCTACACCTTC
>TRBV30|TRBJ2-2|once|TRBD1
CAWGQTGGSRF
TGTGCCTGGGGACAGACAGGGGGCTCCCGTTTT
>TRBV7-9|TRBJ2-2|once|TRBD1
CASSLLQGHTGELFF
TGTGCCAGCAGCTTATTACAGGGGCACACCGGGGAGCTGTTTTTT
>TRBV19|TRBJ2-5|-|TRBD2
CASSTKTGTSKQETQYF
TGTGCCAGTAGTACGAAAACCGGGACTAGCAAGCAAGAGACCCAGTACTTC
>TRBV6-6|TRBJ1-5|once|-
CASRVGGGNQPQHF
TGTGCCAGCAGGGTTGGGGGTGGCAATCAGCCCCAGCATTTT
>TRBV18|TRBJ2-5|-|-
CASSPPMGGTETQYF
TGTGCCAGCTCACCACCAATGGGGGGTACAGAGACCCAGTACTTC
>TRBV18|TRBJ1-1|-|-
CASSHRQEATEAFF
TGTGCCAGCTCACACAGACAGGAGGCGACTGAAGCTTTCTTT
>TRBV27|TRBJ1-2|-|TRBD1
CASSSYPGQGDYGYTF
TGTGCCAGCAGTTCCTACCCGGGACAGGGGGACTATGGCTACACCTTC
>TRBV24-1|TRBJ2-3|-|-
CATSEPWLTDTQYF
TGTGCCACCAGTGAACCATGGCTAACAGATACGCAGTATTTT
>TRBV3-1/TRBV3-2|TRBJ2-7|-|TRBD2
CASSRGGGSYEQYF
TGTGCCAGCAGTCGAGGTGGCGGGAGCTACGAGCAGTACTTC
>TRBV11-2|TRBJ2-7|-|TRBD2
CASSFRLAGYEQYF
TGTGCCAGCAGCTTTCGGCTAGCGGGCTACGAGCAGTACTTC